The T cell receptor (beta chain) under discussion was sequenced for a study of metastatic and nonmetastatic thyroid tumors. Whole-study results and caveats: As reported, TCR beta diversity in blood and tumor was significantly higher in malignant thyroid tumors than in benign nodules.

The CDR3 is 15 residues long. With V trimmed by 4 bases and J by 0 bases, 4 bases remained unmatched. Germline values: CDR1 SGHRS, CDR2 YFSETQ. Patients were all untreated before their thyroid surgery. In this sample, this clone turned up many times. Its antigen is as yet unknown. The same CDR3 arises from other DNA sequences in this sample as well. Through MiXCR, TCRdb re-clonotyped the PCR reads. The sample records thousands of clones, over 15% being singletons. The rearrangement joins TRBV5-1 to TRBJ2-3; 8 bases line up with TRBD2. Sequencing was performed on adjacent normal tissue. The clonotype comes from a female donor with papillary thyroid cancer or a benign thyroid nodule (not recorded which). Some clones in this sample may be carry-over from other donors' samples. The CDR3: CASSPGGGSTDTQYF. For the CDR3, the DNA is TGCGCCAGCAGCCCGGGGGGGGGGAGCACAGATACGCAGTATTTT.